This T cell receptor beta chain was captured by sequencing in a study of radiotherapy plus CTLA-4 blockade in lung cancer. Notes on the study in general: Increased serum interferon-beta after radiation also reportedly predicted response strongly.

Repertoires were generated with immunoSEQ multiplex PCR, while TCRdb's copy carries only in-frame clones and drops some. The sample has roughly 85,000 clones; around nine tenths are singletons. As for this clone: The antigen is not known.

The CDR3 spans 15 residues. V was shortened by 4 bases and J by 5 bases, with 20 bases between the two germline ends. Germline CDR1 GTSNPN, CDR2 SVGIG (reference sequence). The chain joins TRBV30 to TRBJ2-5, with D possibly TRBD2 on 6 matching bases. The clonotype originates from a human donor with non-small cell lung cancer that progressed on radiotherapy plus ipilimumab. The material was peripheral blood, obtained from a patient treated with radiotherapy plus ipilimumab. CDR3 sequence: CAWTPPRAGTETQYF. Here the CDR3 DNA reads TGTGCCTGGACCCCGCCCCGGGCGGGGACGGAGACCCAGTACTTC.